Included here is one TCR beta chain sequence, with context. The antigen is not known. V lost 4 bases, J lost 5 bases, and 14 bases lay in between. Germline-derived CDR1 and CDR2 are SQVTM and ANQGSEA. The CDR3 has 13 amino acids. The data originate from a study of cytomegalovirus exposure and HLA in healthy donors. Study context: As released early, the data held around 80 million unique TCRs from HLA-typed donors. Study-level points and caveats: TRBV6-2, TRBV6-3 and other indistinguishable V segments were excluded. Rarity held for most TCR sequences, but there were some public TCRs that occurred in many donors.

The PCR employed 60 Vbeta primers together with 13 Jbeta primers. Generated by immunoSEQ multiplex PCR, the TCRdb table keeps only in-frame clones and is missing some. The sample data list around 70,000 clones. This clonotype was sampled from a woman in her twenties or thirties in good health and CMV-seronegative. This sequence joins TRBV29-1 and TRBJ1-1, with TRBD1 as a possible D gene (6 bases). The specimen was PBMCs. CDR3 amino acids: CSVGGRGWTEAFF. DNA for the CDR3: TGCAGCGTTGGGGGCAGGGGATGGACTGAAGCTTTCTTT. The full variable domain, its missing parts supplied by reference TRBV29-1 and TRBJ1-1, is SAVISQKPSRDICQRGTSLTIQCQVDSQVTMMFWYRQQPGQSLTLIATANQGSEATYESGFVIDKFPISRPNLTFSTLTVSNMSPEDSSIYLCSVGGRGWTEAFFGQGTRLTVV.